Each of the 18 T cell receptor beta chains below was sequenced from the same sample in a study of blood T cell repertoires in COVID-19. TCRdb keeps only in-frame clones here, not all; method: immunoSEQ multiplex PCR. Among 250,000 or so clones listed, about 80% were seen once. Sequencing was carried out using peripheral blood. These TCRs come from a man older than 75 with acute or convalescent COVID-19.

This clone was counted only a few times. The chain recombines TRBV24-1 with TRBJ2-7; TRBD1 matches at 9 bases. This CDR3 region has 13 residues. The germline gives CDR1 KGHDR, CDR2 SFDVKD. Trimming at V came to 7 bases and at J to 5 bases, leaving 5 bases not matched to a gene. CDR3 amino acids: CATRNRGQDEQYF. CDR3 coding DNA: TGTGCCACCAGAAACAGGGGGCAAGACGAGCAGTACTTC.

This chain connects TRBV7-9 to TRBJ2-4, with D possibly matching TRBD1 (5 bases). The germline gives CDR1 SEHNR, CDR2 FQNEAQ (reference sequence). This CDR3 spans 15 amino acids. The ends were cut back, 5 bases at V and 2 bases at J, with 13 bases in the middle. This CDR3 reads CASSHTDSPKNIQYF. In nucleotides, the CDR3 is TGTGCCAGCAGCCATACTGACAGCCCCAAAAACATTCAGTACTTC. The whole variable domain, remainder taken from reference TRBV7-9 and TRBJ2-4, is DTGVSQNPRHKITKRGQNVTFRCDPISEHNRLYWYRQTLGQGPEFLTYFQNEAQLEKSRLLSDRFSAERPKGSFSTLEIQRTEQGDSAMYLCASSHTDSPKNIQYFGAGTRLSVL.

This chain's CDR3 is CASGGSGSPLHF. The CDR3 DNA reads as TGTGCCAGCGGGGGGAGTGGTTCACCCCTCCACTTT. The chain employs TRBV28 and TRBJ1-6, with D tentatively TRBD1 (5 bases). CDR3 length: 12 amino acids. Germline-derived CDR1 and CDR2 are MDHEN and SYDVKM. V was trimmed by 8 bases and J by 9 bases, leaving 11 bases between them. Full variable domain (missing parts from reference TRBV28 and TRBJ1-6): DVKVTQSSRYLVKRTGEKVFLECVQDMDHENMFWYRQDPGLGLRLIYFSYDVKMKEKGDIPEGYSVSREKKERFSLILESASTNQTSMYLCASGGSGSPLHFGNGTRLTVT.

The gene calls are TRBV7-9 and TRBJ1-5, with 11 bases matching TRBD1. Looked up from germline, CDR1 is SEHNR and CDR2 is FQNEAQ (reference sequence). V was pared by 4 bases and J by 6 bases, with 5 bases of the junction left unmatched. This CDR3 comprises 15 residues. Here the CDR3 DNA reads TGTGCCAGCAGCTCCGGACAGGGGGCAGGTCAGCCCCAGCATTTT. Amino acid sequence: CASSSGQGAGQPQHF.

This clone appeared a single time. V gene TRBV9 combines with J gene TRBJ1-4, with D possibly matching TRBD1 (6 bases). The germline V gene encodes CDR1 SGDLS and CDR2 YYNGEE. This CDR3 is built from 15 residues. Trimming left V 0 bases short and J 8 bases short, with 14 bases between. The chain's CDR3 is CASSVAGVTGEKLFF. CDR3 DNA: TGTGCCAGCAGCGTAGCAGGGGTAACAGGAGAAAAACTGTTTTTT. Full variable domain (missing parts from reference TRBV9 and TRBJ1-4): DSGVTQTPKHLITATGQRVTLRCSPRSGDLSVYWYQQSLDQGLQFLIQYYNGEERAKGNILERFSAQQFPDLHSELNLSSLELGDSALYFCASSVAGVTGEKLFFGSGTQLSVL.

The V gene is TRBV3-1 (or the pseudogene TRBV3-2), the J gene TRBJ2-5; TRBD2 agrees at 10 bases. The V gene end was trimmed by 4 bases and the J gene end by 4 bases; junction bases not matched to a gene: 6. Germline loops: CDR1 LGHDT, CDR2 YNNKEL (reference sequence). This CDR3 comprises 15 residues. In DNA form, the CDR3 reads TGTGCCAGCAGCCTACTAGCGGGGCGTCGAGAGACCCAGTACTTC. Translating gives CASSLLAGRRETQYF.

This chain uses TRBV6-5 with TRBJ2-7, with 8 bases identical to TRBD1. The V gene end was trimmed by 0 bases and the J gene end by 5 bases; junction bases not matched to a gene: 9. The CDR3 loop spans 16 amino acids. Per germline, CDR1 MNHEY and CDR2 SVGAGI. For the CDR3, the DNA is TGTGCCAGCAGTTACTCGATCCGGGCAGGGGGCCACGAGCAGTACTTC. Translation gives CASSYSIRAGGHEQYF.

As regards this clone: The same CDR3 also results from other DNA sequences found in this sample. In DNA form, the CDR3 reads TGTGCCAGCTCCTCGGGACAGGGCTACGAGCAGTACTTC. Translated: CASSSGQGYEQYF. The chain recombines TRBV18 with TRBJ2-7, with 9 positions matching TRBD1. This CDR3 is 13 amino acids long. V shed 6 bases, J shed 3 bases, and the junction held 3 bases outside the gene matches. The V gene's germline CDR1 is KGHSH and CDR2 LQKENI.

The rearrangement links TRBV5-5 to TRBJ1-2; TRBD1 matches at 7 bases. The V segment lost 2 bases and the J segment 7 bases; nucleotides outside the gene matches: 5. This CDR3 has 13 amino acids. In germline, CDR1 is SGHKS, CDR2 YYEKEE (reference sequence). CDR3 residues: CASSLQGSGGYTF. The CDR3 bases are TGTGCCAGCAGCTTACAGGGGTCCGGTGGCTACACCTTC. Filled out from reference TRBV5-5 and TRBJ1-2, the complete variable domain reads DAGVTQSPTHLIKTRGQQVTLRCSPISGHKSVSWYQQVLGQGPQFIFQYYEKEERGRGNFPDRFSARQFPNYSSELNVNALLLGDSALYLCASSLQGSGGYTFGSGTRLTVV.

The J gene is TRBJ2-1, the V gene TRBV11-2, with D possibly TRBD1 on 6 matching bases. The germline V gene encodes CDR1 SGHAT and CDR2 FQNNGV. The CDR3 totals 12 residues. The V end lost 7 bases, the J end lost 10 bases, and 14 bases lay between the germline ends. Here the CDR3 reads CASTLGAGEQFF. The CDR3 DNA follows: TGTGCCAGCACCTTGGGGGCAGGGGAGCAGTTCTTC.

The genes are TRBV6-2 or TRBV6-3 and TRBJ1-1; 8 bases fit TRBD1. Trimming cost V 2 bases and J 2 bases; bases outside gene matches: 7. The CDR3 runs 16 residues. Germline V CDR1 and CDR2: MNHEY, SVGEGT. CDR3: CASSYGGTGGNTEAFF. The DNA of the CDR3 is TGTGCCAGCAGTTACGGGGGGACAGGCGGAAACACTGAAGCTTTCTTT.

The chain recombines TRBV6-6 with TRBJ2-7; TRBD2 matches 7 bases. The CDR3 extends over 16 amino acids. V lost 2 bases to trimming and J lost 3 bases; unmatched junction nucleotides: 10. CDR1 and CDR2 (germline): MNHNY, SVGAGI (reference sequence). The CDR3 DNA follows: TGTGCCAGCAGTTACGGGCCTGGGGGGGTCCGCTACGAGCAGTACTTC. This codes for CASSYGPGGVRYEQYF.

The V and J genes are TRBV6-1 and TRBJ2-7, with D uncertain. V lost 3 bases to trimming and J lost 3 bases, with 6 bases between them. The CDR3 covers 12 residues. Per germline, CDR1 MNHNS and CDR2 SASEGT. Here the CDR3 DNA reads TGTGCCAGCAGTGATTCTATCTACGAGCAGTACTTC. Translated: CASSDSIYEQYF.

The chain combines TRBV2 with TRBJ2-3; 8 bases fit TRBD2. Germline V lookup: CDR1 SNHLY, CDR2 FYNNEI. Trimming took 6 bases from V and 2 from J; bases not matched to a gene: 7. The CDR3 length is 15 residues. CDR3 in DNA: TGTGCCAGCAGCTGGAGCGGGAGCCCCACAGATACGCAGTATTTT. Amino acids: CASSWSGSPTDTQYF.

The table lists this clone with a few counts. The CDR3 nucleotides are TGTGCCAGCAGCCGAGGTAGGTGGAACACTGAAGCTTTCTTT. This codes for CASSRGRWNTEAFF. The chain combines TRBV14 with TRBJ1-1, with D hard to call. The V and J ends lost 4 bases and 1 base respectively, with 10 bases between them. The CDR3 extends over 14 amino acids. Germline loops: CDR1 SGHDN, CDR2 FVKESK.

This rearrangement joins TRBV6-4 to TRBJ2-2; 8 nucleotides line up with TRBD1. Unmatched junction bases numbered 8, after V lost 6 bases and J lost 2 bases. CDR1 and CDR2 (germline): MRHNA, SNTAGT. This CDR3 is 16 amino acids long. The CDR3 DNA follows: TGTGCCAGCAGCCCCGGGACAGGACTTAACACCGGGGAGCTGTTTTTT. Protein sequence: CASSPGTGLNTGELFF.

The rearrangement joins TRBV5-1 to TRBJ2-2; the D gene is possibly TRBD2 (5 bases). The CDR3 totals 15 residues. Trimming cost V 7 bases and J 0 bases, with 13 bases left between them. CDR1 and CDR2 from the germline V gene are SGHRS and YFSETQ. CDR3 protein: CASRPRTANTGELFF. CDR3 nucleotides: TGCGCCAGCCGTCCCAGGACTGCGAACACCGGGGAGCTGTTTTTT. Variable domain in full (rest from reference TRBV5-1 and TRBJ2-2): KAGVTQTPRYLIKTRGQQVTLSCSPISGHRSVSWYQQTPGQGLQFLFEYFSETQRNKGNFPGRFSGRQFSNSRSEMNVSTLELGDSALYLCASRPRTANTGELFFGEGSRLTVL.

The V gene is TRBV24-1, the J gene TRBJ2-1; a weak D match, TRBD2 (5 bases). Between the trimmed V and J ends, which lost 2 bases and 1 base, there was a span of 14 bases. The germline gives CDR1 KGHDR, CDR2 SFDVKD. The CDR3 spans 17 residues. Here the CDR3 DNA reads TGTGCCACCAGTGATTCTTTTAGGGAGAAGTCCTACAATGAGCAGTTCTTC. It translates to CATSDSFREKSYNEQFF.